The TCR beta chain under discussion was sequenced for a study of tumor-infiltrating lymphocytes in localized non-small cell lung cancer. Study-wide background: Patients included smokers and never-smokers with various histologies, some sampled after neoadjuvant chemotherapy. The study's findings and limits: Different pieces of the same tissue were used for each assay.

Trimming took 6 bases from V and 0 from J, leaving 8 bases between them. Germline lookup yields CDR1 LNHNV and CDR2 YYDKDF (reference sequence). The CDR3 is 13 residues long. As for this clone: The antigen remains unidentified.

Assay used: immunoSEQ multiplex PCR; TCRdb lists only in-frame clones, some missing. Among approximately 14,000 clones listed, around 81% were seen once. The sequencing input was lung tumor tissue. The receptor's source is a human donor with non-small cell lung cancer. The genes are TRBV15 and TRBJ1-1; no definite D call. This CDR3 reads CATSTVMNTEAFF. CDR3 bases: TGTGCCACCAGTACAGTCATGAACACTGAAGCTTTCTTT.